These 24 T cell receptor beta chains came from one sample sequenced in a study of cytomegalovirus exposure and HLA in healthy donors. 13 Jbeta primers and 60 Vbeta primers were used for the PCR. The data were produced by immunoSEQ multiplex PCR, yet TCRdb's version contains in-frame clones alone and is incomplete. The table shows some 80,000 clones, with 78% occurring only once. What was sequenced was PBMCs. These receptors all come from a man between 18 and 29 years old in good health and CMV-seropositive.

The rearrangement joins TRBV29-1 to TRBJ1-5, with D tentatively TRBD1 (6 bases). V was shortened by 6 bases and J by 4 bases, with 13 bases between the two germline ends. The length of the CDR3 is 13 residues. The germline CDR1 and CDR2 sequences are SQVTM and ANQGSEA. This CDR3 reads CSVQGFRNQPQHF. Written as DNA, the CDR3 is TGCAGCGTACAGGGCTTTAGAAATCAGCCCCAGCATTTT. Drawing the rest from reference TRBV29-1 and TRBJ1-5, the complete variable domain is SAVISQKPSRDICQRGTSLTIQCQVDSQVTMMFWYRQQPGQSLTLIATANQGSEATYESGFVIDKFPISRPNLTFSTLTVSNMSPEDSSIYLCSVQGFRNQPQHFGDGTRLSIL.

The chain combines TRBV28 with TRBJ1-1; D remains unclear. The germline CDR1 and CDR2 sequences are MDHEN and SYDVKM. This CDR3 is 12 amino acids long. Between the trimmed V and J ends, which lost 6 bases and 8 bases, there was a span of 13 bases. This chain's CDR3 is CASSRRVAEAFF. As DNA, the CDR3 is TGTGCCAGCAGCCGCCGAGTAGCCGAAGCTTTCTTT. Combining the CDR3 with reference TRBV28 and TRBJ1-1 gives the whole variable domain DVKVTQSSRYLVKRTGEKVFLECVQDMDHENMFWYRQDPGLGLRLIYFSYDVKMKEKGDIPEGYSVSREKKERFSLILESASTNQTSMYLCASSRRVAEAFFGQGTRLTVV.

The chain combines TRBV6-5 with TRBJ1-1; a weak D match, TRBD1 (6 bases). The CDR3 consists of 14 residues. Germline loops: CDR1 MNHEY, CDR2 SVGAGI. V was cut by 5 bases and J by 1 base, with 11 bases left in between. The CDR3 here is CASSRYRANTEAFF. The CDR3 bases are TGTGCCAGCAGTCGGTACAGGGCGAACACTGAAGCTTTCTTT.

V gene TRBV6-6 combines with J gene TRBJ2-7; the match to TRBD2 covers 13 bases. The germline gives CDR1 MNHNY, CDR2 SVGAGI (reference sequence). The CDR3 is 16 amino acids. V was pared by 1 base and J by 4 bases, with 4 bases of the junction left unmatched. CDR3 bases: TGTGCCAGCAGTTACTTACGGACTAGCGGGAGTTACGAGCAGTACTTC. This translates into CASSYLRTSGSYEQYF.

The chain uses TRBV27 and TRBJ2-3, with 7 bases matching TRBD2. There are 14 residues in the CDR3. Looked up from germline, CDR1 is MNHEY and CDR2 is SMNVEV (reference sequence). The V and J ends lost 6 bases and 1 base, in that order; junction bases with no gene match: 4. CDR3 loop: CASSIGLGTDTQYF. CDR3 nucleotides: TGTGCCAGCAGCATCGGACTAGGCACAGATACGCAGTATTTT.

CDR3 nucleotides: TGTGCCAGCAAGGCTGGCGGGGGGGACACAGATACGCAGTATTTT. Translation gives CASKAGGGDTDTQYF. This chain connects TRBV9 to TRBJ2-3, with 9 bases fitting TRBD2. V shed 6 bases and J 2 bases; nucleotides not matched to a gene: 7. Germline-derived CDR1 and CDR2 are SGDLS and YYNGEE. This CDR3 is 15 amino acids long.

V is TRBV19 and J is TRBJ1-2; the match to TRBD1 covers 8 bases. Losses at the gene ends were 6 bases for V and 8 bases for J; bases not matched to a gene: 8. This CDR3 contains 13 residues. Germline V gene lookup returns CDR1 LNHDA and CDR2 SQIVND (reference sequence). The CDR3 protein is CASRPDRVGGYTF. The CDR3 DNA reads TGTGCCAGTAGACCGGACAGGGTCGGCGGCTACACCTTC.

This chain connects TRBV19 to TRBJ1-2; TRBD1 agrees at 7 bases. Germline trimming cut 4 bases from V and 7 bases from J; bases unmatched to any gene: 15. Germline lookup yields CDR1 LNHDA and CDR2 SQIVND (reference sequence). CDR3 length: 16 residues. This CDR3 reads CASSKETGIGGLGYTF. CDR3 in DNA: TGTGCCAGTAGTAAGGAGACAGGGATTGGCGGTCTTGGCTACACCTTC. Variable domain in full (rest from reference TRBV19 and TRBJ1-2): DGGITQSPKYLFRKEGQNVTLSCEQNLNHDAMYWYRQDPGQGLRLIYYSQIVNDFQKGDIAEGYSVSREKKESFPLTVTSAQKNPTAFYLCASSKETGIGGLGYTFGSGTRLTVV.

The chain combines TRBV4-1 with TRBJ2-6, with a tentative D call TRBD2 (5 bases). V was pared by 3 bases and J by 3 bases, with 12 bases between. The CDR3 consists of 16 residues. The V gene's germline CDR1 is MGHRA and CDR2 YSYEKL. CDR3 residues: CASSHGGSSGANVLTF. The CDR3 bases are TGCGCCAGCAGCCACGGAGGATCAAGTGGGGCCAACGTCCTGACTTTC.

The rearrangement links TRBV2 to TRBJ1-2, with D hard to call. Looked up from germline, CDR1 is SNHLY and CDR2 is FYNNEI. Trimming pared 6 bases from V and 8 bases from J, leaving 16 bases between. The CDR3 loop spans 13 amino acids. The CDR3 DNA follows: TGTGCCAGCAGCCCTTTGAGGGCGGAGGGCTACACCTTC. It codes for CASSPLRAEGYTF. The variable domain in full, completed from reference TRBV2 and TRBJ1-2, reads EPEVTQTPSHQVTQMGQEVILRCVPISNHLYFYWYRQILGQKVEFLVSFYNNEISEKSEIFDDQFSVERPDGSNFTLKIRSTKLEDSAMYFCASSPLRAEGYTFGSGTRLTVV.

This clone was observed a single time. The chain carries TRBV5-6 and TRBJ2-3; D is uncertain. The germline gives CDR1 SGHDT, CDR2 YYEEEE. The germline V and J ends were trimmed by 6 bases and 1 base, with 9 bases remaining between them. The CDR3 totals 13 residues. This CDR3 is CASTPSRTDTQYF. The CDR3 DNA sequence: TGTGCCAGCACTCCGTCTCGCACAGATACGCAGTATTTT.

For the CDR3, the DNA is TGTGCCAGCAGTCGCCGCGCAGATACGCAGTATTTT. Encoded protein: CASSRRADTQYF. The V and J genes are TRBV27 and TRBJ2-3; D not certain. The CDR3 covers 12 residues. The ends were cut back, 5 bases at V and 4 bases at J, with 7 bases in the middle. The germline CDR1 and CDR2 sequences are MNHEY and SMNVEV (reference sequence).

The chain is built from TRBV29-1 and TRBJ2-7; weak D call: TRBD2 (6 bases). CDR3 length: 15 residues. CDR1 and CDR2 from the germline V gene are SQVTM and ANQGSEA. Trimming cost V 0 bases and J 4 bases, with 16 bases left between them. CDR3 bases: TGCAGCGTTGAAGATGGATGGGGTGGGAGGTACGAGCAGTACTTC. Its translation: CSVEDGWGGRYEQYF.

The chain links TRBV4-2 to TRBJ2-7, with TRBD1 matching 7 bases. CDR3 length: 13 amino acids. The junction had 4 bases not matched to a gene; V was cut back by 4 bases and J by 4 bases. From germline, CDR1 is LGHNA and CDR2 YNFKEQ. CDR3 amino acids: CASSLTGVYEQYF. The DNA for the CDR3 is TGTGCCAGCAGCCTTACAGGGGTATACGAGCAGTACTTC.

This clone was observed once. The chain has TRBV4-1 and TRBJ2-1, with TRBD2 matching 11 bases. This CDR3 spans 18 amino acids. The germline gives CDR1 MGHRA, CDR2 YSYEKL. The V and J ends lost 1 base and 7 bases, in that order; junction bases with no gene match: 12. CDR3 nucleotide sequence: TGCGCCAGCAGCCAAGGGGGACCATCTAGCGGGAGGCCTAATGAGCAGTTCTTC. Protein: CASSQGGPSSGRPNEQFF.

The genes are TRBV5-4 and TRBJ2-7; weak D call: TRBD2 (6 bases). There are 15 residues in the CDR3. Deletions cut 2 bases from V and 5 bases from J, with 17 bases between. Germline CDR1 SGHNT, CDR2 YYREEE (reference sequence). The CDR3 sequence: CASSFPTSFSDEQYF. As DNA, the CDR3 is TGTGCCAGCAGCTTCCCCACTAGCTTTAGCGACGAGCAGTACTTC.

The DNA for the CDR3 is TGCGCCAGCAGCCAAGTTTTCCGGGGCTATGGCTACACCTTC. Its translation: CASSQVFRGYGYTF. This chain links TRBV4-1 with TRBJ1-2; D unclear. Trimming cost V 1 base and J 4 bases, with 10 bases left between them. Germline V CDR1 and CDR2: MGHRA, YSYEKL. The CDR3 consists of 14 residues.

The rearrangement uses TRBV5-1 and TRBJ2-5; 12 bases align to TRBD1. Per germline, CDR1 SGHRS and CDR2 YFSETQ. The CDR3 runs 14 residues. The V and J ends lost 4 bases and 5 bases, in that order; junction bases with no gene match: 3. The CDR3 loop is CASSSGTGGETQYF. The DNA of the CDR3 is TGCGCCAGCAGCAGCGGGACAGGGGGCGAGACCCAGTACTTC.

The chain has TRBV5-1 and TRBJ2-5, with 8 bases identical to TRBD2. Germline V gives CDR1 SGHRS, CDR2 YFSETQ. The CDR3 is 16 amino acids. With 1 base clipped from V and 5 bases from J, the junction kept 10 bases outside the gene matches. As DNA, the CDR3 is TGCGCCAGCAGCTTGCCAGCGGGAGCCTCCGGGGAGACCCAGTACTTC. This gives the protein CASSLPAGASGETQYF.

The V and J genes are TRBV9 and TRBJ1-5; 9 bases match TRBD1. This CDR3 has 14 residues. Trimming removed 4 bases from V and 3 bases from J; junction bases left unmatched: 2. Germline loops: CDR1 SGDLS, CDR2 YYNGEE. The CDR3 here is CASSRTGDNQPQHF. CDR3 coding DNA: TGTGCCAGCAGCCGGACAGGGGACAATCAGCCCCAGCATTTT.

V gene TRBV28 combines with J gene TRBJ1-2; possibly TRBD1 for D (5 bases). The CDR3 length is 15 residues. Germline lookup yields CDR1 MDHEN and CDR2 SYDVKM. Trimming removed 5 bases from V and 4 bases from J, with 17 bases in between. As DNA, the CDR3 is TGTGCCAGCAGTACCCTCGCGGGGGGGAGCTATGGCTACACCTTC. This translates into CASSTLAGGSYGYTF.

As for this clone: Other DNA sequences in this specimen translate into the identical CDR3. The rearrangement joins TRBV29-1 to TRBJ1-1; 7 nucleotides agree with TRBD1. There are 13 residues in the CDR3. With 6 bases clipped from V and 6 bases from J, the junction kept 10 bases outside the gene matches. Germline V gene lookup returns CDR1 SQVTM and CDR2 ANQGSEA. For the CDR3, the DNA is TGCAGCGTACGAGACAGGGTTAACGCTGAAGCTTTCTTT. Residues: CSVRDRVNAEAFF.

CDR3 in amino acids: CASTRTGTDTQYF. DNA for the CDR3: TGTGCCAGTACCCGCACGGGCACAGATACGCAGTATTTT. The V call is TRBV5-6, the J call TRBJ2-3, with D uncertain. Between the trimmed V and J ends, which lost 8 bases and 1 base, there was a span of 11 bases. This CDR3 is built from 13 residues. The V gene's germline CDR1 is SGHDT and CDR2 YYEEEE.

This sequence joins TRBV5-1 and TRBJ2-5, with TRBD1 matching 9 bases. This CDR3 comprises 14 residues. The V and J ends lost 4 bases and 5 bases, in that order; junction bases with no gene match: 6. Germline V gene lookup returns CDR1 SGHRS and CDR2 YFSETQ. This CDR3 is CASSLDRGEETQYF. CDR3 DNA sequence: TGCGCCAGCAGCCTGGACAGGGGTGAGGAGACCCAGTACTTC.